One and the same sample provided the 19 T cell receptor beta chains below, sequenced in a study of vaccination and CD4 T cells after COVID-19. Oncomine TCR Beta short-read sequencing was applied to DNA from cultured CD4+ T cells. TCRdb re-derived calls from the PCR reads in MiXCR, one entry per CDR3 protein. The table records approximately 14,000 distinct CDR3 sequences, about half of them present only once. These receptors' antigens are unknown. Indicated treatment: approximately 11-day PBMC culture with coronavirus spike peptide pools or control peptides (ViraFEST assay). Material: CD4+ T cells from blood, cultured in vitro. The receptor set was obtained from a human donor who had recovered from COVID-19.

This clonotype was observed a single time. V gene TRBV18 combines with J gene TRBJ2-3; D gene ambiguous. The CDR3 extends over 14 amino acids. The germline CDR1 and CDR2 sequences are KGHSH and LQKENI. Between the trimmed V and J ends, which lost 3 bases and 2 bases, there was a span of 9 bases. In DNA form, the CDR3 reads TGTGCCAGCTCACCCCCCGAGCACACAGATACGCAGTATTTT. Encoded protein: CASSPPEHTDTQYF.

The genes are TRBV4-2 and TRBJ1-2, with D possibly TRBD1 on 5 matching bases. This CDR3 has 18 residues. Germline V gene data show CDR1 as LGHNA and CDR2 as YNFKEQ. The V and J ends lost 0 bases and 5 bases respectively, with 22 bases between them. This CDR3 is CASSQDVREEGAEYGYTF. CDR3 coding DNA: TGTGCCAGCAGCCAAGATGTTAGGGAAGAAGGGGCAGAATATGGCTACACCTTC.

The CDR3 DNA reads TGTGCCAGCAGCTTAATAGGCGGGATGAACACCGGGGAGCTGTTTTTT. Amino acid sequence: CASSLIGGMNTGELFF. The chain recombines TRBV7-3 with TRBJ2-2; D possibly corresponds to TRBD2 (6 bases). The germline V gene has CDR1 SGHTA and CDR2 FQGTGA. V gave up 1 base and J gave up 1 base, with 10 bases separating them. This CDR3 region has 16 residues.

The sample holds one count of this clonotype. The V call is TRBV7-9, the J call TRBJ2-6; 10 nucleotides line up with TRBD1. Germline CDR1 reads SEHNR; CDR2 reads FQNEAQ (reference sequence). With V trimmed by 5 bases and J by 2 bases, 6 bases remained unmatched. The CDR3 loop spans 17 amino acids. The CDR3 DNA sequence: TGTGCCAGCAGCCGGACAGGGGGACCGACTGGGGCCAACGTCCTGACTTTC. This sequence encodes CASSRTGGPTGANVLTF.

The CDR3, as DNA: TGTGCCAGCAGCTTAGCGCCCTGGCGGGAGAACCGCGAGCAGTACTTC. Translating it yields CASSLAPWRENREQYF. V gene TRBV7-8 combines with J gene TRBJ2-7, with 7 bases aligning to TRBD2. CDR1 is SGHVS, CDR2 FQNEAQ, per germline. The trim removed 0 bases at V and 6 bases at J, leaving 11 bases unmatched. This CDR3 contains 16 residues.

This chain joins TRBV7-2 and TRBJ2-7; perhaps TRBD1 as D (5 bases). From germline, CDR1 is SGHTA and CDR2 FQGNSA. The CDR3 consists of 15 residues. V gave up 1 base and J gave up 4 bases, with 14 bases separating them. CDR3 region: CASSLGGLLGYEQYF. The CDR3 nucleotides read TGTGCCAGCAGCTTAGGGGGCTTGCTAGGGTACGAGCAGTACTTC.

This clonotype has more than one count but fewer than ten. The chain recombines TRBV12-3 or TRBV12-4 with TRBJ1-2; no clear D. The V and J ends lost 3 bases and 8 bases respectively, with 10 bases between them. This CDR3 region has 12 residues. The CDR3 region has the DNA TGTGCCAGCAGTTTCCCTAGCAGCGGCTACACCTTC. It codes for CASSFPSSGYTF.

The CDR3 sequence: CASSRLAGHEQYF. The CDR3 DNA reads TGTGCCAGCAGTCGGCTAGCGGGCCACGAGCAGTACTTC. This rearrangement joins TRBV6-1 to TRBJ2-7; 8 bases map to TRBD2. Losses at the gene ends were 5 bases for V and 5 bases for J; bases not matched to a gene: 5. Germline-derived CDR1 and CDR2 are MNHNS and SASEGT. The CDR3 totals 13 residues.

The chain carries TRBV5-1 and TRBJ2-5; either TRBD1 or TRBD2 may supply D (5 bases each). CDR1 SGHRS and CDR2 YFSETQ come from the germline V gene. V shed 4 bases and J shed 1 base, with 5 bases lying between them. The length of the CDR3 is 12 residues. This chain's CDR3 is CASSGGQETQYF. The CDR3 region has the DNA TGCGCCAGCAGCGGGGGCCAAGAGACCCAGTACTTC.

This chain links TRBV6-1 with TRBJ1-3, with 8 nucleotides matching TRBD1. The CDR3 loop spans 15 amino acids. V gave up 5 bases and J gave up 2 bases; unmatched junction bases: 5. CDR1 MNHNS and CDR2 SASEGT come from the germline V gene. The CDR3 region is CASSTRTGTGNTIYF. CDR3 nucleotides: TGTGCCAGCAGTACGAGGACAGGGACTGGAAACACCATATATTTT.

This rearrangement joins TRBV5-4 to TRBJ2-5; D unresolved. Per germline, CDR1 SGHNT and CDR2 YYREEE (reference sequence). The V and J ends lost 3 bases and 5 bases respectively, with 5 bases between them. This CDR3 is built from 11 residues. CDR3 sequence reads: CASSYGETQYF. Written as DNA, the CDR3 is TGTGCCAGCAGCTACGGGGAGACCCAGTACTTC.

By share, this clonotype counts as medium-sized. The rearrangement links TRBV20-1 to TRBJ2-4, with unresolved D. This CDR3 comprises 13 residues. The V gene's germline CDR1 is DFQATT and CDR2 SNEGSKA (reference sequence). Between the trimmed V and J ends, which lost 6 bases and 7 bases, there was a span of 16 bases. Here the CDR3 DNA reads TGCAGTGCCTCACGACTTGCCGGGAACATTCAGTACTTC. This gives the protein CSASRLAGNIQYF.

The chain links TRBV29-1 to TRBJ2-5; TRBD1 agrees at 10 bases. Germline CDR1 and CDR2: SQVTM and ANQGSEA. CDR3 length: 14 amino acids. V was pared by 7 bases and J by 4 bases, with 9 bases of the junction left unmatched. CDR3 in amino acids: CSAYGQGVGETQYF. The CDR3 DNA follows: TGCAGCGCTTACGGACAGGGGGTCGGAGAGACCCAGTACTTC.

The CDR3 loop is CASTYSSGRYTGELFF. Here the CDR3 DNA reads TGTGCCAGCACCTACTCTAGCGGGAGGTACACCGGGGAGCTGTTTTTT. The chain carries TRBV6-2 or TRBV6-3 and TRBJ2-2; TRBD2 agrees at 11 bases. Per the germline V gene, CDR1 is MNHEY and CDR2 is SVGEGT. The CDR3 has 16 amino acids. V trimming: 7 bases; J trimming: 3 bases; junction bases outside the gene matches: 7.

This clonotype was counted a few times. This chain links TRBV7-9 with TRBJ1-1; TRBD1 might be the D (5 bases). V was clipped by 3 bases and J by 0 bases, with 11 bases between them. Germline CDR1 SEHNR, CDR2 FQNEAQ (reference sequence). The CDR3 is made up of 15 amino acids. The CDR3 protein is CASSLGRSLNTEAFF. CDR3 nucleotides: TGTGCCAGCAGCTTGGGACGGAGCTTGAACACTGAAGCTTTCTTT.

This chain connects TRBV18 to TRBJ2-3; D not certain. This CDR3 has 14 amino acids. Per the germline V gene, CDR1 is KGHSH and CDR2 is LQKENI. V shed 1 base and J shed 2 bases, with 7 bases lying between them. The CDR3 spells CASSPRQTTDTQYF. For the CDR3, the DNA is TGTGCCAGCTCACCACGCCAGACCACAGATACGCAGTATTTT.

The chain has TRBV7-4 and TRBJ1-1, with 8 nucleotides matching TRBD1. This CDR3 comprises 14 residues. V was clipped by 4 bases and J by 4 bases; unmatched bases: 5. Germline V CDR1 and CDR2: SGHVT, SQSDAQ. The CDR3 DNA is TGTGCCAGCAGCTCCGGACAGGGTAGCACTGAAGCTTTCTTT. Translating it yields CASSSGQGSTEAFF.

The gene calls are TRBV12-3 or TRBV12-4 and TRBJ1-5; D gene ambiguous. The CDR3 extends over 15 amino acids. V dropped 2 bases and J dropped 3 bases, with 11 bases sitting between them. This chain's CDR3 is CASSLWRNHNQPQHF. The CDR3 region has the DNA TGTGCCAGCAGTTTATGGCGGAACCACAATCAGCCCCAGCATTTT.

The chain is built from TRBV7-9 and TRBJ2-7, with TRBD2 matching 8 bases. The length of the CDR3 is 17 residues. V was pared by 1 base and J by 5 bases, with 13 bases of the junction left unmatched. The germline V gene has CDR1 SEHNR and CDR2 FQNEAQ (reference sequence). CDR3 sequence (DNA): TGTGCCAGCAGCTTAGTAGGGGTAGCGGGGTTCATCCACGAGCAGTACTTC. It yields the protein CASSLVGVAGFIHEQYF.